This record concerns one T cell receptor beta chain sequence. This specimen belongs to a study of cytomegalovirus exposure and HLA in healthy donors. The PCR was carried out with 60 Vbeta primers and 13 Jbeta primers. Using immunoSEQ multiplex PCR, the repertoire was profiled, and TCRdb retains in-frame clones only, with some absent. This sample carries about 200,000 clones, 65% to 80% of them seen once, and the ten largest clones take approximately 4.4%. Donors likely had unrecorded immune exposures despite being nominally healthy when sampled. In germline, CDR1 is KGHSH, CDR2 LQKENI. V was pared by 3 bases and J by 7 bases, with 13 bases between. The CDR3 has 14 residues.

Input material: PBMCs. The receptor comes from a woman in her twenties or thirties in good health and CMV-seropositive. The V gene is TRBV18, the J gene TRBJ2-1, with D possibly matching TRBD2 (6 bases). The CDR3 coding sequence is TGTGCCAGCTCACCCCCGGGGGTAGGAAATGAGCAGTTCTTC. This codes for CASSPPGVGNEQFF.